These 10 T cell receptor beta chains were all obtained from the same sample, sequenced in a study of blood T cell repertoires in COVID-19. Some clones are missing from TCRdb's copy, which holds only in-frame ones; the method was immunoSEQ multiplex PCR. The sample lists approximately 180,000 clones, approximately 89% occurring once. Sequencing used peripheral blood. The receptors were gathered from a man aged 40-55 years with active or convalescent COVID-19.

A single count supports this clone. V usage is TRBV5-6 and J usage is TRBJ2-3; 11 nucleotides agree with TRBD2. V lost 5 bases and J lost 0; bases outside the gene matches: 14. CDR1 and CDR2 from the germline V gene are SGHDT and YYEEEE. CDR3 size: 19 residues. In DNA form, the CDR3 reads TGTGCCAGCAGTTCCGGGGGACTAGCGGATCCATCTAGCACAGATACGCAGTATTTT. The encoded protein is CASSSGGLADPSSTDTQYF.

The chain employs TRBV6-2 or TRBV6-3 and TRBJ2-1; 13 positions match TRBD2. CDR1 is MNHEY and CDR2 is SVGEGT in the germline V gene. This CDR3 comprises 18 residues. With 2 bases clipped from V and 9 bases from J, the junction kept 13 bases outside the gene matches. The CDR3 is CASSYRGLAGAPSAEQFF. Written as DNA, the CDR3 is TGTGCCAGCAGTTACCGCGGACTAGCGGGGGCCCCTTCGGCTGAGCAGTTCTTC.

The chain recombines TRBV14 with TRBJ2-3; 7 positions agree with TRBD2. V shed 3 bases, J shed 2 bases, and the junction held 11 bases outside the gene matches. The CDR3 sequence is 17 residues long. Germline V lookup: CDR1 SGHDN, CDR2 FVKESK. CDR3 residues: CASSQTTSPGYTDTQYF. In DNA form, the CDR3 reads TGTGCCAGCAGCCAGACGACTAGCCCCGGCTACACAGATACGCAGTATTTT.

The chain has TRBV30 and TRBJ1-5; weak D call: TRBD1 (5 bases). The CDR3 runs to 17 residues. The V end lost 2 bases, the J end lost 0 bases, and 17 bases lay between the germline ends. The germline gives CDR1 GTSNPN, CDR2 SVGIG (reference sequence). The CDR3 sequence is CAWSPGPGGYSNQPQHF. As DNA, the CDR3 is TGTGCCTGGAGTCCCGGACCTGGGGGGTATAGCAATCAGCCCCAGCATTTT.

This sequence joins TRBV27 and TRBJ1-2; the D gene is possibly TRBD1 (6 bases). CDR3 size: 12 residues. CDR1 is MNHEY, CDR2 SMNVEV, per germline (reference sequence). The ends were cut back, 2 bases at V and 8 bases at J, with 9 bases in the middle. The CDR3 spells CASSLAGDGYTF. The CDR3 DNA follows: TGTGCCAGCAGTTTAGCAGGGGACGGCTACACCTTC.

The V call is TRBV28, the J call TRBJ1-2; weak D call: TRBD1 (6 bases). V lost 4 bases and J 4 bases, leaving 7 bases between the germline ends. The CDR3 length is 12 residues. Germline V CDR1 and CDR2: MDHEN, SYDVKM. The CDR3 region is CASSSGVYGYTF. CDR3 sequence (DNA): TGTGCCAGCAGTTCAGGGGTCTATGGCTACACCTTC.

V gene TRBV30 combines with J gene TRBJ1-2, with unresolved D. Germline V gives CDR1 GTSNPN, CDR2 SVGIG (reference sequence). CDR3 length equals 14 residues. The V and J ends lost 0 bases and 8 bases respectively, with 16 bases between them. In DNA form, the CDR3 reads TGTGCCTGGAGTGTACGGCCCGGAGACGGGGGCTACACCTTC. Its translation: CAWSVRPGDGGYTF. Full variable domain (outside the CDR3, taken from reference TRBV30 and TRBJ1-2): SQTIHQWPATLVQPVGSPLSLECTVEGTSNPNLYWYRQAAGRGLQLLFYSVGIGQISSEVPQNLSASRPQDRQFILSSKKLLLSDSGFYLCAWSVRPGDGGYTFGSGTRLTVV.

This clone appeared once. The chain uses TRBV6-6 and TRBJ1-1; D is possibly TRBD1 (6 bases). The germline V gene encodes CDR1 MNHNY and CDR2 SVGAGI (reference sequence). V lost 5 bases and J 0 bases, leaving 19 bases between the germline ends. The CDR3 has 17 residues. The CDR3 DNA reads as TGTGCCAGCAGTCGACAGGAGGGTAGCCCCTTGAACACTGAAGCTTTCTTT. Its translation: CASSRQEGSPLNTEAFF.

CDR3 loop: CASSIVGHSSSYNEQFF. CDR3 DNA sequence: TGTGCCAGTAGTATAGTAGGACACTCGAGCTCCTACAATGAGCAGTTCTTC. This rearrangement joins TRBV19 to TRBJ2-1; TRBD1 is a possible D gene (5 bases). Germline loops: CDR1 LNHDA, CDR2 SQIVND (reference sequence). V gave up 1 base and J gave up 0 bases, with 13 bases separating them. The CDR3 runs 17 residues.

V is TRBV18 and J is TRBJ1-6; D unclear. The germline V and J ends were trimmed by 2 bases and 7 bases, with 9 bases remaining between them. CDR1 KGHSH and CDR2 LQKENI come from the germline V gene. The CDR3 runs to 14 residues. CDR3 coding DNA: TGTGCCAGCTCACCAGCGGCTAAGAATTCACCCCTCCACTTT. It encodes CASSPAAKNSPLHF.